This passage covers 9 T cell receptor beta chains from one sample sequenced in a study of memory CD4+ T cells and cytomegalovirus serostatus. Assay: immunoSEQ multiplex PCR; the TCRdb copy retains only in-frame clones and omits some. This sample has just over 45,000 clones, with under 80% found just once. Single viable CD3+CD4+CD8-CD45RO+ cells were sorted as the memory CD4+ T cells. The sequencing sample was made of memory CD4+ T cells from blood. Receptor source: an adult in good health and CMV-seronegative.

V usage is TRBV15 and J usage is TRBJ2-5, with D possibly being TRBD1 or TRBD2 (5 bases each). Germline CDR1 LNHNV, CDR2 YYDKDF (reference sequence). V was clipped by 0 bases and J by 2 bases, with 13 bases between them. The CDR3 totals 16 residues. CDR3 loop: CATSRDSGRIQETQYF. The CDR3, as DNA: TGTGCCACCAGCAGAGATTCGGGGCGGATACAAGAGACCCAGTACTTC.

This clone was detected once. The chain couples TRBV5-4 to TRBJ2-4, with TRBD2 matching over 7 bases. Germline CDR1 reads SGHNT; CDR2 reads YYREEE (reference sequence). This CDR3 comprises 16 residues. V dropped 0 bases and J dropped 5; count of bases not matched to a gene: 8. CDR3 sequence (DNA): TGTGCCAGCAGCTTGGATCCAGCGGGGTCCGAAAACATTCAGTACTTC. Translating gives CASSLDPAGSENIQYF.

The chain recombines TRBV4-1 with TRBJ2-2, with D hard to call. CDR1 and CDR2 (germline): MGHRA, YSYEKL. V was cut by 0 bases and J by 6 bases, with 8 bases left in between. The CDR3 totals 14 residues. The CDR3 region is CASSQDRVPGELFF. The CDR3 nucleotides are TGCGCCAGCAGCCAAGATCGGGTGCCCGGGGAGCTGTTTTTT.

This chain links TRBV5-1 with TRBJ2-7; D is undetermined. The ends were cut back, 0 bases at V and 0 bases at J, with 10 bases in the middle. This CDR3 has 15 residues. Per germline, CDR1 SGHRS and CDR2 YFSETQ. CDR3 in DNA: TGCGCCAGCAGCTTGGCCTCAGGCCTCTCCTACGAGCAGTACTTC. Translating gives CASSLASGLSYEQYF.

The CDR3 nucleotides are TGTGCCAGCAGCCGGGACAGGGGGCGGGATGAAAAACTGTTTTTT. It is translated as CASSRDRGRDEKLFF. The chain recombines TRBV7-9 with TRBJ1-4; 12 bases line up with TRBD1. The CDR3 contains 15 residues. Germline V CDR1 and CDR2: SEHNR, FQNEAQ (reference sequence). V lost 5 bases, J lost 6 bases, and 4 bases stayed unmatched.

The chain uses TRBV5-1 and TRBJ1-2, with 10 bases matching TRBD1. There are 14 residues in the CDR3. Unmatched junction bases numbered 7, after V lost 4 bases and J lost 7 bases. Germline CDR1 reads SGHRS; CDR2 reads YFSETQ. The CDR3 DNA is TGCGCCAGCAGCCCCGGTGGGACAGGGGTTGGCTACACCTTC. Translation gives CASSPGGTGVGYTF. The entire variable domain, with the rest obtained from reference TRBV5-1 and TRBJ1-2, is as follows: KAGVTQTPRYLIKTRGQQVTLSCSPISGHRSVSWYQQTPGQGLQFLFEYFSETQRNKGNFPGRFSGRQFSNSRSEMNVSTLELGDSALYLCASSPGGTGVGYTFGSGTRLTVV.

The V gene is TRBV29-1, the J gene TRBJ2-5, with 9 bases fitting TRBD1. This CDR3 spans 13 amino acids. Germline V gene data show CDR1 as SQVTM and CDR2 as ANQGSEA. V lost 6 bases to trimming and J lost 4 bases; unmatched junction nucleotides: 6. Here the CDR3 reads CSVPLTGGETQYF. The CDR3 nucleotides are TGCAGCGTGCCGCTGACAGGGGGAGAGACCCAGTACTTC. The variable domain in full, completed from reference TRBV29-1 and TRBJ2-5, reads SAVISQKPSRDICQRGTSLTIQCQVDSQVTMMFWYRQQPGQSLTLIATANQGSEATYESGFVIDKFPISRPNLTFSTLTVSNMSPEDSSIYLCSVPLTGGETQYFGPGTRLLVL.

The rearrangement uses TRBV5-1 and TRBJ1-1; 8 bases map to TRBD1. The CDR3 has 15 residues. Germline CDR1 reads SGHRS; CDR2 reads YFSETQ. With V trimmed by 2 bases and J by 1 base, 4 bases remained unmatched. CDR3 DNA: TGCGCCAGCAGCTTCCGGACAGGGCGGAACACTGAAGCTTTCTTT. Its protein is CASSFRTGRNTEAFF.

This clone has more than one count but fewer than ten. This chain joins TRBV6-1 and TRBJ1-1; 7 nucleotides align to TRBD1. The CDR3 covers 14 residues. Germline-derived CDR1 and CDR2 are MNHNS and SASEGT. The junction had 5 bases not matched to a gene; V was cut back by 2 bases and J by 5 bases. CDR3 sequence (DNA): TGTGCCAGCAGTGAATTGAGGGGGCAAACTGAAGCTTTCTTT. It encodes CASSELRGQTEAFF.